This T cell receptor (beta chain) was identified during a study of tumor and adjacent non-tumor tissue in lung cancer. CDR3 size: 14 residues. TCRbeta libraries were built with three rounds of nested PCR, modified from ARM-PCR. A single record per CDR3 protein comes from TCRdb applying MiXCR to the multiplex PCR reads. Among some 100,000 distinct CDR3 sequences, approximately 65% were seen once, and the ten largest hold roughly 20%. The template was RNA from unsorted bulk tissue. Distant lung tissue was collected more than 3 cm away from the tumor edge. The chain combines TRBV21-1 with TRBJ2-5. TRBV21-1 is assigned pseudogene status. Specimen: distant non-tumor lung tissue. This TCR came from a man aged 30-40 years with non-small cell lung cancer. Here the CDR3 reads CASSKTEYQETQYF. CDR3 bases: TGTGCCAGCAGCAAGACGGAGTACCAAGAGACCCAGTACTTC.